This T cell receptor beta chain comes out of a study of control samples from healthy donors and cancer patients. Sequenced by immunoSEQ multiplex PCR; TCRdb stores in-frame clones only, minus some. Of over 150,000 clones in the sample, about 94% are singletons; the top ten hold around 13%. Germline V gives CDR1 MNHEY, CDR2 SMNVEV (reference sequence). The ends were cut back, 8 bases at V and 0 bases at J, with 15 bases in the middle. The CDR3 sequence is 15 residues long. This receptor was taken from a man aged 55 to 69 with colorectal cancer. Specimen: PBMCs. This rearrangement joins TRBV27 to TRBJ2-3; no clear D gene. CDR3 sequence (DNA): TGTGCCAGCGGGCTTTCGGAATCTAGCACAGATACGCAGTATTTT. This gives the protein CASGLSESSTDTQYF.